This passage covers 12 T cell receptor beta chains from one sample sequenced in a study of blood T cell repertoires in COVID-19. TCRdb's table, derived via immunoSEQ multiplex PCR, lists solely in-frame clones and lacks some. The profile shows about 200,000 clones, 85% to 90% of them singletons. The specimen sequenced was peripheral blood. Source of these receptors: a woman in her 70s with acute or convalescent COVID-19.

This clone has more than one count but fewer than ten. The V and J genes are TRBV7-3 and TRBJ2-2; TRBD1 matches 7 bases. The length of the CDR3 is 14 residues. The V and J ends lost 6 bases and 5 bases, in that order; junction bases with no gene match: 6. Germline loops: CDR1 SGHTA, CDR2 FQGTGA. The CDR3 nucleotides read TGTGCCAGCAGAAAAGACAGGGTAACCGGGGAGCTGTTTTTT. It specifies CASRKDRVTGELFF.

This clone was found a few times. The chain uses TRBV19 and TRBJ2-2; a weak D match, TRBD1 (5 bases). The CDR3 runs 15 residues. Trimming stripped 3 bases from V and 5 bases from J, with 13 bases between. Germline CDR1 reads LNHDA; CDR2 reads SQIVND (reference sequence). The CDR3 sequence: CASSIAGQKTGELFF. Written as DNA, the CDR3 is TGTGCCAGTAGTATTGCAGGGCAGAAAACCGGGGAGCTGTTTTTT.

The V call is TRBV3-1 (or the pseudogene TRBV3-2), the J call TRBJ2-5, with 15 bases identical to TRBD2. The CDR3 extends over 16 amino acids. The junction had 5 bases not matched to a gene; V was cut back by 5 bases and J by 4 bases. Germline loops: CDR1 LGHDT, CDR2 YNNKEL (reference sequence). CDR3 sequence: CASSGLAGGRRETQYF. The DNA of the CDR3 is TGTGCCAGCAGCGGACTAGCGGGGGGGCGTCGAGAGACCCAGTACTTC.

The genes are TRBV11-1 and TRBJ2-1; 7 positions agree with TRBD2. V shed 8 bases, J shed 7 bases, and the junction held 17 bases outside the gene matches. Per the germline V gene, CDR1 is SGHAT and CDR2 is FQDESV (reference sequence). This CDR3 comprises 16 residues. The CDR3: CASAPSGGRKRNEQFF. Here the CDR3 DNA reads TGTGCCAGCGCCCCGTCGGGGGGAAGGAAGAGAAATGAGCAGTTCTTC.

The V gene is TRBV15, the J gene TRBJ1-2; TRBD1 agrees at 12 bases. Trimming removed 1 base from V and 6 bases from J; junction bases left unmatched: 3. The CDR3 consists of 15 residues. Germline loops: CDR1 LNHNV, CDR2 YYDKDF (reference sequence). The CDR3 here is CATSRGGQGADGYTF. In nucleotides, the CDR3 is TGTGCCACCAGCAGAGGGGGACAGGGGGCTGATGGCTACACCTTC.

The chain combines TRBV28 with TRBJ2-7, with 13 bases matching TRBD2. This CDR3 has 17 residues. Germline-derived CDR1 and CDR2 are MDHEN and SYDVKM. Trimming took 5 bases from V and 1 from J; bases not matched to a gene: 8. As DNA, the CDR3 is TGTGCCAGCAGTCCGGGGACTAGCGGGAAGTTTTCCTACGAGCAGTACTTC. Protein: CASSPGTSGKFSYEQYF.

This chain uses TRBV19 with TRBJ1-1; 7 bases line up with TRBD1. Per germline, CDR1 LNHDA and CDR2 SQIVND (reference sequence). CDR3 length: 14 amino acids. V shed 7 bases and J 5 bases; nucleotides not matched to a gene: 10. The CDR3 DNA follows: TGTGCCAGTACCCCGGACAGGAGGGGGACTGAAGCTTTCTTT. Encoded protein: CASTPDRRGTEAFF.

In the case of this clone: Compared with germline, one end of the junction differs, possibly owing to a read error. The chain links TRBV15 to TRBJ2-3; 7 bases match TRBD1. Germline V lookup: CDR1 LNHNV, CDR2 YYDKDF (reference sequence). This CDR3 has 11 amino acids. CDR3 DNA sequence: TGTGCCACCAGCAGAGGACAGGGATCCCTTTTT. This sequence encodes CATSRGQGSLF.

V gene TRBV5-1 combines with J gene TRBJ1-3, with D hard to call. Trimming took off 4 bases at V and 0 bases at J, with 11 bases between the two ends. CDR1 SGHRS and CDR2 YFSETQ come from the germline V gene. There are 15 residues in the CDR3. The CDR3 nucleotides read TGCGCCAGCAGCCCCCAGGCCGGCTCTGGAAACACCATATATTTT. It yields the protein CASSPQAGSGNTIYF.

The V and J genes are TRBV5-1 and TRBJ2-2, with 8 bases lining up with TRBD1. The length of the CDR3 is 15 residues. The germline V gene encodes CDR1 SGHRS and CDR2 YFSETQ. V was clipped by 2 bases and J by 6 bases; unmatched bases: 6. The CDR3 here is CASSFPGQVAGELFF. As DNA, the CDR3 is TGCGCCAGCAGCTTCCCGGGACAGGTGGCCGGGGAGCTGTTTTTT. Full variable domain (rest looked up from reference TRBV5-1 and TRBJ2-2): KAGVTQTPRYLIKTRGQQVTLSCSPISGHRSVSWYQQTPGQGLQFLFEYFSETQRNKGNFPGRFSGRQFSNSRSEMNVSTLELGDSALYLCASSFPGQVAGELFFGEGSRLTVL.

The rearrangement uses TRBV5-4 and TRBJ2-7, with D tentatively TRBD1 (5 bases). The CDR3 consists of 15 residues. Trimming took off 0 bases at V and 4 bases at J, with 14 bases between the two ends. Germline V gives CDR1 SGHNT, CDR2 YYREEE (reference sequence). CDR3 in amino acids: CASSLVAGPGYEQYF. The CDR3 coding sequence is TGTGCCAGCAGCTTGGTAGCAGGGCCTGGTTACGAGCAGTACTTC.

The V call is TRBV5-5, the J call TRBJ2-1; 12 nucleotides match TRBD2. Germline V CDR1 and CDR2: SGHKS, YYEKEE (reference sequence). Unmatched junction bases numbered 10, after V lost 4 bases and J lost 8 bases. CDR3 length: 16 amino acids. In DNA, the CDR3 is TGTGCCAGCAGCAAATCGACTAGCGGGAGTCGCTATGAGCAGTTCTTC. The encoded protein is CASSKSTSGSRYEQFF. Full variable domain (missing parts from reference TRBV5-5 and TRBJ2-1): DAGVTQSPTHLIKTRGQQVTLRCSPISGHKSVSWYQQVLGQGPQFIFQYYEKEERGRGNFPDRFSARQFPNYSSELNVNALLLGDSALYLCASSKSTSGSRYEQFFGPGTRLTVL.